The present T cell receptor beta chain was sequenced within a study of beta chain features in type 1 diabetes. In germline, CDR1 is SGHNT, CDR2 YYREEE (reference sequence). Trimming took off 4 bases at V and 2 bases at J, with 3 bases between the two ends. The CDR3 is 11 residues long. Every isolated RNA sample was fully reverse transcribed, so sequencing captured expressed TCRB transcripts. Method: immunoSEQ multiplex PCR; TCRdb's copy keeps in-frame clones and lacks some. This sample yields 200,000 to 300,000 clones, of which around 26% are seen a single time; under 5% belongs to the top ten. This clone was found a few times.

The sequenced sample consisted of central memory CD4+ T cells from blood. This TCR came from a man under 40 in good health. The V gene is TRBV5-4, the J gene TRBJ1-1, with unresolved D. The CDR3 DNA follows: TGTGCCAGCAGCGTAAACACTGAAGCTTTCTTT. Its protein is CASSVNTEAFF.